This T cell receptor beta chain was found in a study of monozygotic twins with inflammatory bowel disease. Notes on the study in general: Clonotype sharing was lower in IBD patients than healthy twins, most markedly with disease activity.

Researchers isolated total RNA from whole blood without sorting T cells. Remarks on this clonotype: Its antigen is unknown.

It was roughly 3.5 ug of total RNA that each TCR library used. TCRdb processed the 5' RACE reads again and assigns one entry to each CDR3 protein, with no DNA. The table lists approximately 380,000 distinct CDR3 sequences. The origin of this receptor is a human donor with ulcerative colitis or Crohn's disease, or a healthy co-twin of an affected twin (not recorded which). The specimen sequenced was blood.

CDR3 residues: CASDRGVSGANVLTF. The rearrangement joins TRBV7-2 to TRBJ2-6; the TCRdb call, TRBD1, lacks DNA for checking. This CDR3 has 15 amino acids. Looked up from germline, CDR1 is SGHTA and CDR2 is FQGNSA.